Presented here are 32 T cell receptor delta chains from one specimen sequenced in a study of γδ T cells in repeated Plasmodium falciparum infection. Vgamma9/Vdelta2+ and Vdelta2-negative gammadelta T cells were flow-sorted from PBMC for bulk sequencing. TCRdb re-called clones from the multiplex PCR reads using CATT. The table includes some 100,000 delta-chain clones, more than 1.4% detected once. The material sequenced was gamma-delta T cells from blood. These receptors were collected from a pool of human donors (malaria-infected and uninfected, not separated).

This clone was detected a few times. A single base is all that separates this from a far larger clone, so a read error is likely. In the same sample, other DNA sequences code for this CDR3. This rearrangement joins TRDV1 to TRDJ1; D is ambiguous. In the absence of a J gene in TCRdb, the DNA was matched to germline to assign it here. The CDR3 covers 16 residues. Trimming removed 3 bases from V and 8 bases from J, with 22 bases in between. Germline CDR1 is TSWWSYY and CDR2 is QGS. For the CDR3, the DNA is TGTGCTCTTGGGGAGCTGCTGATTTCCCAAGCGGGGAAACTCATCTTT. As protein: CALGELLISQAGKLIF.

This clone appeared a few times. TCRdb's protein, taken from a much larger clone, differs from this DNA's translation at residue 5, likely owing to a read error; the protein displayed comes from the DNA. This chain connects TRDV2 to TRDJ2; TRDD3 agrees at 8 bases. TCRdb records no J gene; here it was assigned by comparing the DNA to germline. V shed 2 bases, J shed 4 bases, and the junction held 5 bases outside the gene matches. The CDR3 has 15 residues. Germline CDR1 and CDR2: GEAIGNYY and EKD. The CDR3 loop is CACDILGGPTAQLFF. The CDR3 bases are TGTGCCTGTGACATACTGGGGGGTCCGACAGCACAACTCTTCTTT.

Only a few counts were recorded for this clone. TCRdb's entry gives the protein of a much larger clone, which mismatches this DNA's translation at residue 5, likely from a read error; the protein reported here is translated from the DNA. The CDR3 DNA reads TGTGCTCTTGGGATATCCTTCCTACCGTACTGGGGGGAGTACACCGATAAACTCATCTTT. Encoded protein: CALGISFLPYWGEYTDKLIF. The gene calls are TRDV1 and TRDJ1, with TRDD2 as a possible D gene (9 bases). Germline V gives CDR1 TSWWSYY, CDR2 QGS. The CDR3 runs to 20 residues. V was cut by 5 bases and J by 0 bases, with 28 bases left in between.

Worth noting for this clone: The protein given by TCRdb reflects a much larger clone and differs at residue 17 from this DNA's translation, likely from a read error; the protein shown is the DNA's translation. With the J gene uncalled, the V gene is TRAV38-2/DV8; TRDD3 is taken as the D call from the table, unchecked against the DNA. The CDR3 loop spans 19 amino acids. CDR1 is TSESDYY and CDR2 is QEAYKQQN in the germline V gene. DNA of the CDR3: TGTGCTTATAGGAGCCAATCATTCCTATCTTTGTGGGGATACCTTGGATTCATCTTT. The encoded protein is CAYRSQSFLSLWGYLGFIF.

This clone was observed a handful of times. Given a far larger clone just one base away, this is likely a sequencing read error. The sample holds other DNA sequences that translate to the same CDR3. CDR3 amino acids: CALGEFLGDPDKLIF. In DNA form, the CDR3 reads TGTGCTCTTGGGGAATTCCTGGGGGATCCTGATAAACTCATCTTT. This chain connects TRDV1 to TRDJ1, with 9 bases lining up with TRDD3. TCRdb records no J gene; here it was assigned by comparing the DNA to germline. The CDR3 consists of 15 residues. Germline CDR1 and CDR2: TSWWSYY and QGS. V was pared by 2 bases and J by 5 bases, with 6 bases of the junction left unmatched.

This clone occurred a few times. This likely stems from a read error, as it lies one base from a far larger clone. Other DNA sequences within the sample encode an identical CDR3. The chain's CDR3 is CALGELEPWGTTPYTDKLIF. The CDR3, as DNA: TGTGCCCTTGGGGAACTAGAGCCTTGGGGGACTACTCCGTACACCGATAAACTCATCTTT. The J gene is TRDJ1, the V gene TRDV1; 7 bases align to TRDD3. The CDR3 extends over 20 amino acids. CDR1 and CDR2 (germline): TSWWSYY, QGS.

This clone turned up a few times. This DNA's translation and the protein TCRdb lists, from a much larger clone, do not match at residue 3, likely due to a read error; the protein shown is translated from the DNA. The V and J genes are TRDV1 and TRDJ1, with 8 bases lining up with TRDD3. TCRdb lists no J gene, so it was determined here by aligning the DNA to germline. The CDR3 has 21 amino acids. Germline lookup yields CDR1 TSWWSYY and CDR2 QGS. V was clipped by 10 bases and J by 4 bases; unmatched bases: 32. DNA of the CDR3: TGTGCTCCTGCCTTATTGGGTCTCTTCCGTTCGGAGGGGATACTTAGCGATAAACTCATCTTT. Translating it yields CAPALLGLFRSEGILSDKLIF.

This clone was seen only a few times. One base separates it from a far larger clone, so it is likely a read error. Different DNA sequences within this sample yield the same CDR3. The rearrangement links TRDV1 to TRDJ1, with a possible D match to TRDD3 (6 bases). From germline, CDR1 is TSWWSYY and CDR2 QGS. The CDR3 totals 23 residues. V was clipped by 6 bases and J by 0 bases, with 38 bases between them. The CDR3 reads CALGDSTSEGWGSLMGYTDKLIF. CDR3 sequence (DNA): TGTGCTCTTGGTGACTCGACTTCCGAGGGGTGGGGATCTCTTATGGGGTACACCGATAAACTCATCTTT.

This clone turned up a few times. TCRdb's protein for this DNA is that of a much larger clone and differs from the translation at residue 14, likely a read error; the protein shown is the DNA translation. The CDR3 loop reads CALGVLPTRPWGYSTLTAQLFF. The CDR3 DNA follows: TGTGCTCTTGGGGTCCTTCCTACAAGGCCTTGGGGGTATAGTACTTTGACAGCACAACTCTTCTTT. The chain is built from TRDV1 and TRDJ2; 9 positions agree with TRDD2. TCRdb is silent on the J gene; assignment here came from matching the DNA to germline. Germline V lookup: CDR1 TSWWSYY, CDR2 QGS. The CDR3 has 22 residues. V lost 4 bases, J lost 0 bases, and 21 bases stayed unmatched.

This clone was counted ten times or more. The chain is built from TRDV1 and TRDJ1, with D perhaps given as TRDD2 or TRDD3 (7 bases each). No J segment appears in TCRdb, so it was assigned here by matching the sequence to germline. The CDR3 is made up of 23 amino acids. Per the germline V gene, CDR1 is TSWWSYY and CDR2 is QGS. V shed 3 bases and J shed 0 bases, with 35 bases lying between them. The CDR3 region is CALGDSFLVPTGVGDPYTDKLIF. The CDR3 DNA reads as TGTGCTCTTGGGGACTCGTTCCTGGTTCCTACGGGGGTGGGGGACCCGTACACCGATAAACTCATCTTT.

This clone was picked up many times. The junction and the germline gene differ at one end; a read error may be behind it. The chain couples TRDV1 to TRDJ1, with 10 bases matching TRDD3. TCRdb lists no J gene, so it was determined here by aligning the DNA to germline. From germline, CDR1 is TSWWSYY and CDR2 QGS. This CDR3 comprises 12 residues. Here the CDR3 reads CALGDTDDKLIF. The CDR3, as DNA: TGTGCTCTGGGGGATACGGACGATAAACTCATCTTT.

Turning to this clone: Possible read error: a much larger clone is one base away. The V gene is TRDV1, the J gene TRDJ1; tentatively, D is TRDD3 (6 bases). The J gene comes from matching the DNA to germline here; TCRdb lacks it. Trimming pared 5 bases from V and 2 bases from J, leaving 33 bases between. The CDR3 has 21 residues. From germline, CDR1 is TSWWSYY and CDR2 QGS. CDR3: CALGSRGPIWGLGWGTDKLIF. CDR3 in DNA: TGTGCTCTTGGGTCCCGTGGGCCTATATGGGGGCTGGGCTGGGGAACCGATAAACTCATCTTT.

As regards this clone: The TCRdb protein comes from a much larger clone and disagrees with this DNA's translation at residue 6, likely due to a read error; the protein given here is derived from the DNA. V is TRDV1 and J is TRDJ1; 10 positions agree with TRDD3. No J segment appears in TCRdb, so it was assigned here by matching the sequence to germline. V dropped 3 bases and J dropped 7; count of bases not matched to a gene: 20. This CDR3 spans 19 amino acids. CDR1 is TSWWSYY, CDR2 QGS, per germline. The CDR3 is CALGDLLLWGIPQGGKLIF. Here the CDR3 DNA reads TGTGCTCTTGGGGATCTCCTGTTATGGGGGATACCTCAGGGGGGTAAACTCATCTTT.

Concerning this clone: The TCRdb protein comes from a much larger clone and disagrees with this DNA's translation at residue 9, likely due to a read error; the protein given here is derived from the DNA. The chain employs TRDV2 and TRDJ2, with 7 bases identical to TRDD3. The J gene, left out of TCRdb, was set here by checking the DNA against germline. With 3 bases clipped from V and 0 bases from J, the junction kept 15 bases outside the gene matches. The CDR3 covers 19 residues. Germline CDR1 and CDR2: GEAIGNYY and EKD. CDR3 sequence (DNA): TGTGCCTGTGACCATATTGATGTGAGGGATACTGCTTTGACAGCACAACTCTTCTTT. This sequence encodes CACDHIDVRDTALTAQLFF.

As concerns this clone: The translation of this DNA and the TCRdb protein of a much larger clone differ at residue 10, probably owing to a read error; the protein shown here is translated from the DNA. The chain recombines TRDV3 with TRDJ1; D is uncertain. The CDR3 has 14 residues. The germline CDR1 and CDR2 sequences are TVYSNPD and GDNSRS (reference sequence). The CDR3 sequence is CAFRKTINTAKLIF. Here the CDR3 DNA reads TGTGCCTTTAGGAAAACGATTAACACCGCTAAACTCATCTTT.

This clone was recorded a few times. The TCRdb record carries a much larger clone's protein, which differs from this DNA's translation at residue 19; a read error is the likely cause, and the protein listed here is the DNA translation. Here the CDR3 reads CALGELALPMKLGDSPSLTLTAQLFF. The CDR3 DNA sequence: TGTGCTCTTGGGGAACTAGCGCTTCCTATGAAGCTGGGGGATTCTCCTTCCTTAACTTTGACAGCACAACTCTTCTTT. The chain recombines TRDV1 with TRDJ2; 9 bases are shared with TRDD3. Unmatched junction bases numbered 29, after V lost 0 bases and J lost 0 bases. This CDR3 spans 26 amino acids. Germline CDR1 is TSWWSYY and CDR2 is QGS.

This clone was seen many times. CDR3 nucleotide sequence: TGTGCTCTTGGGGAACCCCTTCCTACCATACTGGGGGATTACACCGATAAACTCATCTTT. It codes for CALGEPLPTILGDYTDKLIF. The genes are TRDV1 and TRDJ1; D is perhaps TRDD3 (10 bases). Germline loops: CDR1 TSWWSYY, CDR2 QGS. V dropped 1 base and J dropped 0 bases, with 24 bases sitting between them. The CDR3 spans 20 residues.

A word on this clone: The TCRdb record carries a much larger clone's protein, which differs from this DNA's translation at residue 4; a read error is the likely cause, and the protein listed here is the DNA translation. The genes are TRDV2 and TRDJ3; 8 bases align to TRDD3. TCRdb offers no J gene call, so here the DNA was matched to germline to obtain one. The CDR3 runs to 18 residues. Germline V gives CDR1 GEAIGNYY, CDR2 EKD. V lost 5 bases to trimming and J lost 4 bases; unmatched junction nucleotides: 12. This CDR3 reads CACGWGSGPRWDTRQMFF. DNA of the CDR3: TGTGCCTGTGGCTGGGGGAGCGGACCAAGATGGGACACCCGACAGATGTTTTTC.

About this clone: A read error likely explains this, since a far larger clone differs by one base. Other DNA sequences of this sample code for an identical CDR3. The rearrangement joins TRDV1 to TRDJ1, with D perhaps TRDD2 or TRDD3 (6 bases each). No J gene was available from TCRdb, and it was assigned here by a germline match of the DNA. V lost 3 bases and J 3 bases, leaving 38 bases between the germline ends. Germline CDR1 is TSWWSYY and CDR2 is QGS. The CDR3 is 23 residues long. In nucleotides, the CDR3 is TGTGCTCTTGGGGAGCTAGTGTCCTACCGTCCTACGACGGCGTACTGGGTCCCCGATAAACTCATCTTT. Translation gives CALGELVSYRPTTAYWVPDKLIF.

For this clone: TCRdb's protein, taken from a much larger clone, differs from this DNA's translation at residue 13, likely owing to a read error; the protein displayed comes from the DNA. The chain recombines TRDV2 with TRDJ1; 7 nucleotides agree with TRDD3. The CDR3 totals 17 residues. V was pared by 0 bases and J by 7 bases, with 16 bases of the junction left unmatched. The germline CDR1 and CDR2 sequences are GEAIGNYY and EKD. The chain's CDR3 is CACDTVGLMGEISKLIF. CDR3 nucleotides: TGTGCCTGTGACACCGTGGGACTTATGGGGGAGATTAGTAAACTCATCTTT.

With regard to this clone: With a far larger clone one base away, a read error is the likely cause. The same CDR3 arises from other DNA sequences in this sample as well. V and J are TRDV1 and TRDJ2, with 8 bases matching TRDD3. Because TCRdb records no J gene, it was assigned here through a match of the DNA to germline. The CDR3 length is 25 residues. Germline V CDR1 and CDR2: TSWWSYY, QGS. CDR3 DNA: TGTGCCCTTACCCGGGGGGACAACTACGCTTGGAATTACTGGGGGGTCCCAGCTTTGACAGCACAACTCTTCTTT. Protein: CALTRGDNYAWNYWGVPALTAQLFF.

By frequency in the sample, this clone is medium-sized. Other DNA sequences from this sample encode an identical CDR3 as well. The gene calls are TRDV2 and TRDJ1; 7 nucleotides match TRDD3. Germline CDR1 is GEAIGNYY and CDR2 is EKD. The CDR3 runs to 14 residues. Trimming removed 1 base from V and 2 bases from J; junction bases left unmatched: 3. The CDR3 here is CACDTKGITDKLIF. CDR3 bases: TGTGCCTGTGACACGAAGGGGATAACCGATAAACTCATCTTT.

Comments on this clone: The protein in TCRdb stems from a much larger clone and differs at residue 16 from this DNA's translation, likely a read error; here the protein is translated from the DNA. The chain joins TRDV1 to TRDJ1; 10 nucleotides line up with TRDD3. No J gene is reported in TCRdb; it was inferred here by comparing the DNA with germline. The length of the CDR3 is 19 residues. Germline assignment: CDR1 TSWWSYY and CDR2 QGS. The CDR3 sequence: CALGERAPAGGYAPDRLIF. As DNA, the CDR3 is TGTGCTCTTGGGGAACGGGCTCCTGCCGGGGGATACGCGCCTGATAGACTCATCTTT.

About this clone: The amino acid sequence in TCRdb belongs to a much larger clone and departs from this DNA's translation at residue 12, likely a sequencing read error; the sequence shown is translated from the DNA. The chain uses TRDV2 and TRDJ3, with D perhaps TRDD3 (5 bases). As TCRdb names no J gene, one was assigned here on the basis of a DNA match to germline. Per the germline V gene, CDR1 is GEAIGNYY and CDR2 is EKD. This CDR3 has 17 residues. This CDR3 is CACDTGDSSWDARQMFF. Written as DNA, the CDR3 is TGTGCCTGTGACACCGGGGACTCCTCCTGGGACGCCCGACAGATGTTTTTC.

About this clone: TCRdb lists the protein of a much larger clone for this DNA, which differs at residue 14, so this is likely a read error; the protein given here is translated from the DNA itself. This chain connects TRDV2 to TRDJ1; TRDD3 aligns across 10 bases. TCRdb records no J gene; here it was assigned by comparing the DNA to germline. The junction had 18 bases not matched to a gene; V was cut back by 3 bases and J by 0 bases. CDR1 GEAIGNYY and CDR2 EKD come from the germline V gene. The CDR3 covers 20 residues. The CDR3 region has the DNA TGTGCCTGTGACCCGGCTTCCTCCTACGGGGGATACGCGCACACCGATAAACTCATCTTT. This translates into CACDPASSYGGYAHTDKLIF.

This clone was found a few times. For this DNA, TCRdb reports the protein of a much larger clone, which diverges at residue 6, most likely from a read error; the protein presented here is translated directly from the DNA. The chain uses TRDV1 and TRDJ1, with a weak D call TRDD3 (6 bases). CDR3 length equals 21 residues. Trimming stripped 0 bases from V and 0 bases from J, with 26 bases between. CDR1 and CDR2 from the germline V gene are TSWWSYY and QGS. The CDR3 DNA is TGTGCTCTTGGGGAACTGGTCCTAACACCCCCCTGGGGACCTTACACCGATAAACTCATCTTT. Amino acid sequence: CALGELVLTPPWGPYTDKLIF.

In regard to this clone: A far larger clone differs by one base, so this is likely a read error. This CDR3 is also generated by other DNA sequences in the sample. This sequence joins TRDV1 and TRDJ1, with D tentatively TRDD3 (5 bases). As TCRdb names no J gene, one was assigned here on the basis of a DNA match to germline. The V end was cut by 0 bases, the J end by 0 bases, with 26 bases between. Germline CDR1 is TSWWSYY and CDR2 is QGS. The CDR3 has 21 amino acids. CDR3 nucleotides: TGTGCTCTTGGGGAACTGGGCCTCCTCCTCCTTACGGGGAGGTACACCGATAAACTCATCTTT. Its protein is CALGELGLLLLTGRYTDKLIF.

This clone was picked up many times. Other DNA sequences of this sample code for an identical CDR3. The chain has TRDV1 and TRDJ1; 13 nucleotides align to TRDD3. Germline values: CDR1 TSWWSYY, CDR2 QGS. CDR3 size: 26 residues. The ends lost 2 bases at V and 0 bases at J; junction bases unmatched: 30. CDR3 loop: CALGEGGSRGPPNYWGIRGNTDKLIF. CDR3 DNA sequence: TGTGCTCTTGGGGAAGGAGGCTCGAGAGGGCCCCCGAACTACTGGGGGATACGGGGGAACACCGATAAACTCATCTTT.

As to this clone: A read error is the likely source, as a far larger clone sits one nucleotide away. Other DNA sequences from this sample encode an identical CDR3 as well. This chain joins TRDV1 and TRDJ1; D gene unclear. V was cut by 1 base and J by 2 bases, with 14 bases left in between. The CDR3 has 16 amino acids. CDR1 and CDR2 from the germline V gene are TSWWSYY and QGS. The CDR3 here is CALGERGFSGTDKLIF. The CDR3 DNA reads as TGTGCTCTTGGGGAACGGGGTTTCTCGGGGACCGATAAACTCATCTTT.

As regards this clone: TCRdb's protein for this DNA is that of a much larger clone and differs from the translation at residue 15, likely a read error; the protein shown is the DNA translation. The genes are TRDV2 and TRDJ1; D unclear. There are 19 residues in the CDR3. Germline V gives CDR1 GEAIGNYY, CDR2 EKD. CDR3: CACDTGAAPSPTYTNKLIF. CDR3 DNA: TGTGCCTGTGACACCGGGGCGGCCCCGTCCCCCACGTACACCAATAAACTCATCTTT.

With respect to this clone: A far larger clone is one nucleotide away, so this likely arose from a read error. Within the sample, other DNA sequences also encode this same CDR3. This chain connects TRDV2 to TRDJ1, with D possibly being TRDD3 (6 bases). The J gene, not given by TCRdb, was assigned here from a germline match of the nucleotide sequence. The length of the CDR3 is 19 residues. Looked up from germline, CDR1 is GEAIGNYY and CDR2 is EKD. The CDR3 sequence: CACDTLFGGTSEGTDKLIF. The CDR3 region has the DNA TGCGCCTGTGACACCTTATTCGGGGGGACGTCAGAGGGGACCGATAAACTCATCTTT.

Concerning this clone: TCRdb pairs this DNA with a much larger clone's protein that differs at residue 4, likely a read error; the protein shown was translated from the DNA. The chain has TRDV2 and TRDJ3; the match to TRDD3 covers 8 bases. The J gene is absent in TCRdb and was assigned here via DNA matching to germline. Germline V gene data show CDR1 as GEAIGNYY and CDR2 as EKD. CDR3 size: 22 residues. The DNA for the CDR3 is TGTGCCTGTAACACCGGATTTGGTACTGGGGGGAAAAGCTCCTGGGACACCCGACAGATGTTTTTC. Encoded protein: CACNTGFGTGGKSSWDTRQMFF.